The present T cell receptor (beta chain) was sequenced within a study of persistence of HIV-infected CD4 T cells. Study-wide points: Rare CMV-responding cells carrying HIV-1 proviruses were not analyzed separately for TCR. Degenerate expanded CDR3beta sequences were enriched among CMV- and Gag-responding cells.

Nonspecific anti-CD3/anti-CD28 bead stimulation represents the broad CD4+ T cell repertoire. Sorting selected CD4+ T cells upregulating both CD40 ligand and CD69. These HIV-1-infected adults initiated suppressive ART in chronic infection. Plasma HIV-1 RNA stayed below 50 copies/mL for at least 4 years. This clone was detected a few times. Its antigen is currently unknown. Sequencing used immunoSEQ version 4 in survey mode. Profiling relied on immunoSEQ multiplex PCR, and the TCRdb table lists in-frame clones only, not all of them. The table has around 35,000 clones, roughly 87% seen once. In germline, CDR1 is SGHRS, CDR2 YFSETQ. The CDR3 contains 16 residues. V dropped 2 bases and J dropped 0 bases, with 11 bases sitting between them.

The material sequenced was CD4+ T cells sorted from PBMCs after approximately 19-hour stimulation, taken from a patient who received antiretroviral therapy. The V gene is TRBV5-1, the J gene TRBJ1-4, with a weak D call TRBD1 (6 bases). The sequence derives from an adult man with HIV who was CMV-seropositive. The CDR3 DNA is TGCGCCAGCAGCTTAAACACAGGGACAACTAATGAAAAACTGTTTTTT. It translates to CASSLNTGTTNEKLFF.